The rows below give T cell receptor beta chains drawn from one sample of a study of cytomegalovirus exposure and HLA in healthy donors. Measured with immunoSEQ multiplex PCR; TCRdb has only the in-frame clones, and not every one. The sample yields over 150,000 clones, over 70% seen once. The sample comprised PBMCs. Receptors were obtained from a male donor in good health and CMV-seronegative. Both conserved end residues are part of each CDR3. A D gene is named only where the DNA matches it firmly. Not every row has a clone size; where given, it reads once, few, many or a size class.

d_gene,v_gene,j_gene,abundance,CDR3nt,CDR3aa
TRBD1,TRBV19,TRBJ1-5,-,TGTGCCAGTAGTGGGACAGGGGGCAATCAGCCCCAGCATTTT,CASSGTGGNQPQHF
-,TRBV27,TRBJ1-5,-,TGTGCCAGCAGTTTCCAGGGGATAGGGCAGCCCCAGCATTTT,CASSFQGIGQPQHF
-,TRBV10-2,TRBJ2-2,-,TGCGCCAGTGGGGGGGCCTTAACCGGGGAGCTGTTTTTT,CASGGALTGELFF
TRBD2,TRBV13,TRBJ2-3,-,TGTGCCAGCAGCTCCCGGATCCTAGCGGGGATCACAGATACGCAGTATTTT,CASSSRILAGITDTQYF
-,TRBV4-1,TRBJ1-5,-,TGCGCCAGCAGCCAAGATCTGGGGGGAGATCAGCCCCAGCATTTT,CASSQDLGGDQPQHF
TRBD2,TRBV5-1,TRBJ2-7,few,TGCGCCAGCAGCTTGTTCGGGGGGAGAGGCGGGAGTCGGGCCTACGAGCAGTACTTC,CASSLFGGRGGSRAYEQYF
-,TRBV5-1,TRBJ2-1,-,TGCGCCAGCAGCTTGATTGGGGGCTTAGGTTACAATGAGCAGTTCTTC,CASSLIGGLGYNEQFF
TRBD2,TRBV10-1,TRBJ2-1,-,TGCGCCAGCAGCCTCACTAGCGGGAGGAACAATGAGCAGTTCTTC,CASSLTSGRNNEQFF
TRBD1,TRBV19,TRBJ1-1,few,TGTGCCAGTAGTACCACAAACGACAGGGAAACTGAAGCTTTCTTT,CASSTTNDRETEAFF
TRBD2,TRBV9,TRBJ2-1,-,TGTGCCAGCAGCCCCCGAGGGAGGGTGGAACTAGCGGATTACAATGAGCAGTTCTTC,CASSPRGRVELADYNEQFF